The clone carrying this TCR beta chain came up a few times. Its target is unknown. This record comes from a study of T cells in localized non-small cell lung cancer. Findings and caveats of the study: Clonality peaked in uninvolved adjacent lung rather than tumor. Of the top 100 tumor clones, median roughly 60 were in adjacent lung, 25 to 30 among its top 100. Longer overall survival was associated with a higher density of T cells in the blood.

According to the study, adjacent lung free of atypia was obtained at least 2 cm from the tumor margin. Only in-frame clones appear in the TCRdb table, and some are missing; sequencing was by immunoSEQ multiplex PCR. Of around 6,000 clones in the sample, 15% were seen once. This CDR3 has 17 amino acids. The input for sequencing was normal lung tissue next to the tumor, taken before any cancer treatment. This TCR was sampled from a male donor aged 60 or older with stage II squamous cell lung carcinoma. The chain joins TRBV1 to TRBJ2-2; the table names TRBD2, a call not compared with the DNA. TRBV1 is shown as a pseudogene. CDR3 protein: CASSQEALARNTGELFF. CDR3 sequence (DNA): TGCGCCAGCAGCCAAGAGGCACTAGCGCGTAACACCGGGGAGCTGTTTTTT.